What follows describes a single T cell receptor beta chain. The sample belongs to a study of blood T cell repertoires in COVID-19. Study-level background: The United States, Italy and Spain supplied acute and convalescent COVID-19 samples. Nucleic acid was either cDNA or gDNA, and it came from T cells, B-cell-depleted T cells, or PBMCs.

Authors' analysis steps: From reference gene primer amplification, estimates of nucleated cell counts were derived. Repertoires were generated with immunoSEQ multiplex PCR, while TCRdb's copy carries only in-frame clones and drops some. V, J and clone size are taken as reported in that table, and D and trimming were inferred from the DNA itself. The sample lists roughly 230,000 clones; around 83% were seen once. The length of the CDR3 is 14 residues. Germline V gene lookup returns CDR1 LNHDA and CDR2 SQIVND (reference sequence). Trimming stripped 6 bases from V and 4 bases from J, with 15 bases between.

The receptor's source is a woman aged 45-60 years with acute or convalescent COVID-19. The sequencing sample was made of peripheral blood. The V call is TRBV19, the J call TRBJ1-1; tentatively, D is TRBD1 (6 bases). CDR3 coding DNA: TGTGCCAGTAGCCGAGAGAGGGGGAGCACTGAAGCTTTCTTT. Translating gives CASSRERGSTEAFF. Supplemented by reference TRBV19 and TRBJ1-1, the full variable domain reads DGGITQSPKYLFRKEGQNVTLSCEQNLNHDAMYWYRQDPGQGLRLIYYSQIVNDFQKGDIAEGYSVSREKKESFPLTVTSAQKNPTAFYLCASSRERGSTEAFFGQGTRLTVV.